One and the same sample provided the 28 T cell receptor beta chains below, sequenced in a study of T-cell reconstitution after alpha-beta-depleted transplantation in children. Unique molecular identifiers were built into the TCRbeta library. TCRdb independently ran MiXCR on the PCR reads; one entry per CDR3 protein. The sample consists of roughly 610,000 distinct CDR3 sequences, roughly a tenth of them appearing once. This material consisted of PBMCs from the stem cell graft donor, taken from the stem cell graft. Every receptor here comes from a human donor who donated a stem cell graft to a child with acute myeloid leukemia.

This clonotype was seen ten or more times. The rearrangement joins TRBV20-1 to TRBJ2-7; D not resolved. The V end lost 5 bases, the J end lost 2 bases, and 10 bases lay between the germline ends. The germline V gene has CDR1 DFQATT and CDR2 SNEGSKA (reference sequence). The CDR3 totals 12 residues. The CDR3 coding sequence is TGCAGTGCTCCGCCCCTGACCTACGAGCAGTACTTC. It encodes CSAPPLTYEQYF.

The table lists this clonotype with a few counts. The gene calls are TRBV7-2 and TRBJ2-3; D gene unclear. Deletions cut 5 bases from V and 5 bases from J, with 14 bases between. CDR3 length: 14 amino acids. Germline lookup yields CDR1 SGHTA and CDR2 FQGNSA. CDR3 coding DNA: TGTGCCAGCAGCCGACTTAGGTCGCAAGATACGCAGTATTTT. It translates to CASSRLRSQDTQYF.

The chain carries TRBV28 and TRBJ2-1, with no clear D. The CDR3 length is 13 residues. Trimming left V 11 bases short and J 6 bases short, with 17 bases between. Germline CDR1 and CDR2: MDHEN and SYDVKM. As DNA, the CDR3 is TGTGCCCGTGGGTCCGGTGGTGCCAATGAGCAGTTCTTC. Protein sequence: CARGSGGANEQFF.

The rearrangement uses TRBV7-2 and TRBJ2-5; perhaps TRBD2 as D (6 bases). V was shortened by 4 bases and J by 7 bases, with 16 bases between the two germline ends. Germline lookup yields CDR1 SGHTA and CDR2 FQGNSA. CDR3 length equals 14 residues. CDR3 bases: TGTGCCAGCAGCTCTGGGACTGCCCTCCGGACCCAGTACTTC. Translating it yields CASSSGTALRTQYF.

This clonotype occurred a few times. The chain recombines TRBV7-2 with TRBJ2-2; D might be TRBD2 (5 bases). The CDR3 consists of 16 residues. Trimming pared 1 base from V and 7 bases from J, leaving 16 bases between. Germline CDR1 and CDR2: SGHTA and FQGNSA. Written as DNA, the CDR3 is TGTGCCAGCAGCTTAGGGCTGGCGGGCCGTAACGGGGAGCTGTTTTTT. This gives the protein CASSLGLAGRNGELFF.

This chain links TRBV10-3 with TRBJ1-2; TRBD1 is a possible D gene (6 bases). CDR3 length: 12 amino acids. V dropped 7 bases and J dropped 3 bases, with 9 bases sitting between them. Germline values: CDR1 ENHRY, CDR2 SYGVKD. The CDR3 DNA reads TGTGCCATCATTGCAGGGGACTATGGCTACACCTTC. Amino acids: CAIIAGDYGYTF.

This clonotype was observed at least ten times. V and J are TRBV29-1 and TRBJ2-3; 9 positions match TRBD2. The CDR3 is 14 amino acids. Germline V lookup: CDR1 SQVTM, CDR2 ANQGSEA. Losses at the gene ends were 7 bases for V and 3 bases for J; bases not matched to a gene: 8. CDR3 sequence reads: CSAAAGGTTDTQYF. As DNA, the CDR3 is TGCAGCGCCGCCGCGGGAGGGACGACAGATACGCAGTATTTT.

Many counts were recorded for this clonotype. The rearrangement joins TRBV14 to TRBJ1-5; possibly TRBD1 for D (5 bases). This CDR3 spans 16 amino acids. Trimming removed 1 base from V and 0 bases from J, with 10 bases in between. Germline CDR1 and CDR2: SGHDN and FVKESK. In nucleotides, the CDR3 is TGTGCCAGCAGCCAAGGGGGCAGCGTTAGCAATCAGCCCCAGCATTTT. Protein product: CASSQGGSVSNQPQHF.

This clonotype was found a few times. The chain combines TRBV20-1 with TRBJ2-5; D remains unclear. The CDR3 is made up of 12 amino acids. Germline lookup yields CDR1 DFQATT and CDR2 SNEGSKA (reference sequence). V was trimmed by 8 bases and J by 5 bases, leaving 15 bases between them. The CDR3 nucleotides read TGCAGTCGGGCCCCCGGCGGCGAGACCCAGTACTTC. Amino acids: CSRAPGGETQYF.

This clonotype was seen repeatedly, ten times or more. J is TRBJ2-1 and V is TRBV11-2, with D maybe TRBD2 (6 bases). The CDR3 length is 13 residues. V was cut by 5 bases and J by 10 bases, with 15 bases left in between. CDR1 and CDR2 from the germline V gene are SGHAT and FQNNGV. DNA for the CDR3: TGTGCCAGCAGCCCGGGGACTCTGGCCGAGCAGTTCTTC. It specifies CASSPGTLAEQFF.

V and J are TRBV5-1 and TRBJ2-7; D is undetermined. The CDR3 consists of 13 residues. Germline lookup yields CDR1 SGHRS and CDR2 YFSETQ. Trimming took off 5 bases at V and 7 bases at J, with 16 bases between the two ends. Here the CDR3 reads CASSSQRSQEQYF. In DNA form, the CDR3 reads TGCGCCAGCAGTAGTCAACGGAGTCAGGAGCAGTACTTC.

This clonotype was detected ten times or more. The chain is built from TRBV5-4 and TRBJ1-2; D is uncertain. The CDR3 spans 15 residues. Germline CDR1 SGHNT, CDR2 YYREEE (reference sequence). Trimming took off 4 bases at V and 6 bases at J, with 19 bases between the two ends. Here the CDR3 DNA reads TGTGCCAGCAGCCCGTTAGGGTCGAGACGGGATGGCTACACCTTC. Translating it yields CASSPLGSRRDGYTF.

There are many counts of this clonotype. The chain couples TRBV29-1 to TRBJ2-3; perhaps TRBD1 as D (5 bases). CDR1 is SQVTM and CDR2 is ANQGSEA in the germline V gene. This CDR3 spans 14 amino acids. V was trimmed by 5 bases and J by 6 bases, leaving 18 bases between them. For the CDR3, the DNA is TGCAGCGTTCAAACCGGGCCCAGGGCGGATACGCAGTATTTT. Its protein product is CSVQTGPRADTQYF.

This clonotype showed up just a few times. This rearrangement joins TRBV6-1 to TRBJ2-2; the D gene is possibly TRBD1 (5 bases). Germline V lookup: CDR1 MNHNS, CDR2 SASEGT. CDR3 size: 16 residues. Trimming stripped 4 bases from V and 6 bases from J, with 18 bases between. CDR3 in amino acids: CASSASIQVTAGELFF. DNA of the CDR3: TGTGCCAGCAGTGCATCCATACAGGTTACGGCCGGGGAGCTGTTTTTT.

V usage is TRBV4-3 and J usage is TRBJ1-3; no reliable D call. From germline, CDR1 is LGHNA and CDR2 YSLEER. The CDR3 has 16 residues. The V end lost 2 bases, the J end lost 8 bases, and 19 bases lay between the germline ends. CDR3 sequence: CASSQSAHGSVDTIYF. Written as DNA, the CDR3 is TGCGCCAGCAGCCAATCAGCCCATGGATCCGTAGACACCATATATTTT.

This clonotype was counted ten times or more. The chain employs TRBV20-1 and TRBJ2-3; D call uncertain. The CDR3 contains 15 residues. Trimming took 3 bases from V and 0 from J, leaving 13 bases between them. CDR1 is DFQATT, CDR2 SNEGSKA, per germline (reference sequence). DNA for the CDR3: TGCAGTGCTAGCGATCGAAAGCGAAGCACAGATACGCAGTATTTT. Residues: CSASDRKRSTDTQYF.

Ten or more counts support this clonotype. This rearrangement joins TRBV29-1 to TRBJ2-2, with D perhaps TRBD2 (5 bases). From germline, CDR1 is SQVTM and CDR2 ANQGSEA. The CDR3 is 14 residues long. The germline V and J ends were trimmed by 7 bases and 2 bases, with 14 bases remaining between them. CDR3 bases: TGCAGCGCGGACCGGGGATTAAACACCGGGGAGCTGTTTTTT. It specifies CSADRGLNTGELFF.

This clonotype was observed a handful of times. The V and J genes are TRBV6-5 and TRBJ2-7; weak D call: TRBD1 (6 bases). The CDR3 spans 15 residues. V lost 0 bases to trimming and J lost 0 bases, with 9 bases between them. Looked up from germline, CDR1 is MNHEY and CDR2 is SVGAGI. CDR3 region: CASSYSGALSYEQYF. Here the CDR3 DNA reads TGTGCCAGCAGTTACTCGGGGGCCCTCTCCTACGAGCAGTACTTC.

The J gene is TRBJ2-1, the V gene TRBV20-1, with 9 bases lining up with TRBD2. CDR1 DFQATT and CDR2 SNEGSKA come from the germline V gene (reference sequence). This CDR3 has 14 amino acids. The V segment lost 7 bases and the J segment 6 bases; nucleotides outside the gene matches: 10. The CDR3, as DNA: TGCAGTGGGGCACCTCTAGCGGGAACCAATGAGCAGTTCTTC. Translating it yields CSGAPLAGTNEQFF.

The chain couples TRBV6-2 or TRBV6-3 to TRBJ2-7; D is possibly TRBD1 (5 bases). The ends were cut back, 2 bases at V and 1 base at J, with 9 bases in the middle. CDR1 and CDR2 (germline): MNHEY, SVGEGT. The length of the CDR3 is 14 residues. CDR3 sequence reads: CASSYRSGSYEQYF. The CDR3 nucleotides read TGTGCCAGCAGTTACCGTTCAGGGTCCTACGAGCAGTACTTC.

V is TRBV18 and J is TRBJ2-1; tentatively, D is TRBD1 or TRBD2 (5 bases each). Germline lookup yields CDR1 KGHSH and CDR2 LQKENI. This CDR3 is built from 14 residues. Trimming stripped 6 bases from V and 0 bases from J, with 9 bases between. The CDR3 bases are TGTGCCAGCTCTGCGAGGGGCTCCTACAATGAGCAGTTCTTC. Protein sequence: CASSARGSYNEQFF.

The chain carries TRBV29-1 and TRBJ2-7, with D perhaps TRBD2 (5 bases). The CDR3 sequence is 12 residues long. V was shortened by 6 bases and J by 2 bases, with 11 bases between the two germline ends. Per germline, CDR1 SQVTM and CDR2 ANQGSEA. The CDR3 DNA reads TGCAGCGTGGGCGAGGGCCCCTACGAGCAGTACTTC. Its protein product is CSVGEGPYEQYF.

This clonotype was counted many times. The V call is TRBV20-1, the J call TRBJ2-4, with no clear D. Germline loops: CDR1 DFQATT, CDR2 SNEGSKA (reference sequence). The V gene lost 1 base and the J gene lost 0 bases, with 10 bases spanning the gap. There are 15 residues in the CDR3. This chain's CDR3 is CSARAQVLAKNIQYF. The CDR3 coding sequence is TGCAGTGCTAGAGCCCAGGTTCTAGCCAAAAACATTCAGTACTTC.

The table lists this clonotype with a few counts. V gene TRBV7-2 combines with J gene TRBJ2-7; the match to TRBD2 covers 13 bases. Germline lookup yields CDR1 SGHTA and CDR2 FQGNSA. The J segment lost 6 bases and the V segment lost 5 bases, leaving 4 bases of the junction unmatched. The CDR3 spans 14 residues. The CDR3 DNA sequence: TGTGCCAGCAGCCCACTAGCGGGAGGGCTCGAGCAGTACTTC. Translating it yields CASSPLAGGLEQYF.

This clonotype was seen more than once but under ten times. The genes are TRBV24-1 and TRBJ2-3, with 9 bases that match TRBD1. V shed 1 base, J shed 10 bases, and the junction held 11 bases outside the gene matches. From germline, CDR1 is KGHDR and CDR2 SFDVKD. The CDR3 extends over 16 amino acids. The CDR3 loop reads CATSDFSRTGVLSQYF. The CDR3 DNA reads as TGTGCCACCAGTGATTTCTCCCGGACAGGGGTCCTATCGCAGTATTTT.

There are many counts of this clonotype. This rearrangement joins TRBV5-1 to TRBJ1-2; D gene unclear. The germline V gene has CDR1 SGHRS and CDR2 YFSETQ. V lost 0 bases, J lost 5 bases, and 14 bases lay in between. The CDR3 is 15 amino acids. The CDR3 DNA reads TGCGCCAGCAGCTTGGTATCGAGTTCCTGGTATGGCTACACCTTC. Encoded protein: CASSLVSSSWYGYTF.

This clonotype was counted between two and nine times. The V call is TRBV4-3, the J call TRBJ2-1, with D possibly being TRBD1 (7 bases). Germline V gene sequence: CDR1 LGHNA, CDR2 YSLEER. The CDR3 consists of 15 residues. V was shortened by 1 base and J by 11 bases, with 18 bases between the two germline ends. The CDR3 protein is CASSQGGEQGRKQFF. CDR3 bases: TGCGCCAGCAGCCAAGGTGGGGAACAGGGGAGGAAGCAGTTCTTC.

A few counts support this clonotype. V is TRBV4-3 and J is TRBJ1-6; 9 bases agree with TRBD1. CDR1 and CDR2 from the germline V gene are LGHNA and YSLEER. This CDR3 has 17 residues. Unmatched junction bases numbered 8, after V lost 0 bases and J lost 8 bases. The CDR3 nucleotides are TGCGCCAGCAGCCAAGAGTGGGTGGGGGACAGGGATTCACCCCTCCACTTT. It encodes CASSQEWVGDRDSPLHF.